A single sample gave rise to the 16 T cell receptor beta chains below, sequenced in a study of blood T cell repertoires in COVID-19. Here immunoSEQ multiplex PCR was the method, and the copy in TCRdb shows in-frame clones only, minus some. The table records fewer than 50,000 clones, roughly nine tenths of them present only once. Sequenced: peripheral blood. These TCRs come from a man in his sixties with COVID-19, enrolled during active disease.

The V call is TRBV6-2 or TRBV6-3, the J call TRBJ2-2; D uncertain. CDR3 size: 13 residues. Trimming pared 2 bases from V and 5 bases from J, leaving 6 bases between. The germline V gene has CDR1 MNHEY and CDR2 SVGEGT. CDR3 bases: TGTGCCAGCAGTTACCCCAGAACCGGGGAGCTGTTTTTT. Translation gives CASSYPRTGELFF.

The V gene is TRBV19, the J gene TRBJ2-5, with TRBD2 identical over 7 bases. CDR1 is LNHDA and CDR2 is SQIVND in the germline V gene (reference sequence). V shed 4 bases, J shed 3 bases, and the junction held 5 bases outside the gene matches. The CDR3 consists of 14 residues. CDR3 nucleotides: TGTGCCAGTAGTACCTCCCGGGGGGAAGAGACCCAGTACTTC. It codes for CASSTSRGEETQYF.

This chain links TRBV12-3 or TRBV12-4 with TRBJ2-5; maybe TRBD1 (6 bases). This CDR3 spans 13 amino acids. Trimming pared 6 bases from V and 5 bases from J, leaving 13 bases between. CDR3 bases: TGTGCCAGCAGGCACAGGGTGTGGGAGACCCAGTACTTC. Protein: CASRHRVWETQYF.

This chain links TRBV28 with TRBJ2-5; weak D call: TRBD2 (6 bases). Germline-derived CDR1 and CDR2 are MDHEN and SYDVKM. V was clipped by 8 bases and J by 5 bases, with 21 bases between them. The CDR3 runs to 15 residues. DNA for the CDR3: TGTGCCAGCTCCAACGGGGGTAAAGAGGGGGAGACCCAGTACTTC. It codes for CASSNGGKEGETQYF.

V is TRBV29-1 and J is TRBJ2-3, with TRBD1 identical over 10 bases. CDR1 is SQVTM and CDR2 is ANQGSEA in the germline V gene. This CDR3 comprises 16 residues. Unmatched junction bases numbered 13, after V lost 6 bases and J lost 4 bases. Written as DNA, the CDR3 is TGCAGCGTCGTCCTTCTTAGGGGACAGGGGCCAGATACGCAGTATTTT. This gives the protein CSVVLLRGQGPDTQYF.

The rearrangement joins TRBV11-2 to TRBJ2-1; the match to TRBD2 covers 7 bases. The V segment lost 5 bases and the J segment 9 bases; nucleotides outside the gene matches: 10. The CDR3 sequence is 14 residues long. CDR1 and CDR2 (germline): SGHAT, FQNNGV. The CDR3 nucleotides are TGTGCCAGCAGCCCCCAGCGGGAAGGGAGTGAGCAGTTCTTC. Protein: CASSPQREGSEQFF.

The rearrangement links TRBV28 to TRBJ2-7, with 11 bases fitting TRBD1. V lost 7 bases, J lost 11 bases, and 10 bases stayed unmatched. This CDR3 contains 13 residues. CDR1 is MDHEN and CDR2 is SYDVKM in the germline V gene. The CDR3, as DNA: TGTGCCAGCACCAATGCTCCGGGACAGGGGGAGTACTTC. Translated, it gives CASTNAPGQGEYF.

This clone came up a few times. The V gene is TRBV7-9, the J gene TRBJ2-1, with D hard to call. The CDR3 is 14 residues long. V was shortened by 1 base and J by 8 bases, with 12 bases between the two germline ends. The germline CDR1 and CDR2 sequences are SEHNR and FQNEAQ (reference sequence). This CDR3 reads CASSLVLITHEQFF. CDR3 nucleotides: TGTGCCAGCAGCTTAGTGCTAATTACCCATGAGCAGTTCTTC. Using reference TRBV7-9 and TRBJ2-1 for the parts outside the CDR3, the full variable domain is DTGVSQNPRHKITKRGQNVTFRCDPISEHNRLYWYRQTLGQGPEFLTYFQNEAQLEKSRLLSDRFSAERPKGSFSTLEIQRTEQGDSAMYLCASSLVLITHEQFFGPGTRLTVL.

This clone has only a few counts. V usage is TRBV2 and J usage is TRBJ2-3, with D possibly matching TRBD1 (5 bases). The CDR3 is 15 residues long. The V gene lost 1 base and the J gene lost 3 bases, with 11 bases spanning the gap. Germline values: CDR1 SNHLY, CDR2 FYNNEI. CDR3 region: CASSEGDRGTDTQYF. CDR3 in DNA: TGTGCCAGCAGTGAAGGGGATAGGGGAACAGATACGCAGTATTTT.

This rearrangement joins TRBV28 to TRBJ2-7, with TRBD1 matching 12 bases. Germline-derived CDR1 and CDR2 are MDHEN and SYDVKM. The CDR3 is made up of 15 amino acids. The ends lost 7 bases at V and 2 bases at J; junction bases unmatched: 6. CDR3 DNA sequence: TGTGCCAGCATCACCCGGGACAGGGGGCCCTACGAGCAGTACTTC. It codes for CASITRDRGPYEQYF.

This chain uses TRBV19 with TRBJ1-1, with D unresolved. Germline values: CDR1 LNHDA, CDR2 SQIVND (reference sequence). Trimming removed 9 bases at V and 6 bases at J, with 26 bases between. There are 16 residues in the CDR3. In DNA, the CDR3 is TGTGCCAGCCAGCTCGGAGGGTCCCAACTTCGGGCTGAAGCTTTCTTT. Amino acid sequence: CASQLGGSQLRAEAFF.

The rearrangement uses TRBV28 and TRBJ1-5; 7 bases line up with TRBD1. This CDR3 comprises 15 residues. Germline V CDR1 and CDR2: MDHEN, SYDVKM. J gave up 7 bases and V 8 bases, and 14 bases lay outside the gene matches. The CDR3 protein is CASRPKTGVRQPQHF. As DNA, the CDR3 is TGTGCCAGCCGGCCCAAAACAGGGGTCAGGCAGCCCCAGCATTTT.

The rearrangement uses TRBV30 and TRBJ1-3; D uncertain. V lost 3 bases and J 6 bases, leaving 9 bases between the germline ends. The CDR3 has 12 amino acids. The germline V gene has CDR1 GTSNPN and CDR2 SVGIG (reference sequence). This CDR3 reads CAWRDFPNTIYF. DNA of the CDR3: TGTGCCTGGAGAGACTTTCCAAACACCATATATTTT.

CDR3: CASSPLQGPSTDTQYF. The CDR3, as DNA: TGTGCCAGCTCACCATTACAGGGACCTAGCACAGATACGCAGTATTTT. The chain links TRBV18 to TRBJ2-3; possible D gene TRBD1, 6 bases. CDR3 length: 16 residues. V lost 2 bases, J lost 0 bases, and 12 bases lay in between. Per germline, CDR1 KGHSH and CDR2 LQKENI.

The chain links TRBV19 to TRBJ2-5, with a tentative D call TRBD1 (6 bases). Looked up from germline, CDR1 is LNHDA and CDR2 is SQIVND (reference sequence). The V end was cut by 5 bases, the J end by 2 bases, with 9 bases between. The CDR3 length is 13 residues. CDR3: CASSGGQQETQYF. The CDR3 bases are TGTGCCAGTAGTGGCGGACAGCAAGAGACCCAGTACTTC.

The V gene is TRBV5-4, the J gene TRBJ1-2, with D possibly matching TRBD1 (6 bases). The length of the CDR3 is 15 residues. CDR1 and CDR2 from the germline V gene are SGHNT and YYREEE (reference sequence). V lost 1 base to trimming and J lost 4 bases, with 14 bases between them. DNA of the CDR3: TGTGCCAGCAGCTTGAAGGCAGGGGAGAGCTATGGCTACACCTTC. Translating it yields CASSLKAGESYGYTF.